Presented here are 28 T cell receptor beta chains from one specimen sequenced in a study of PD-1 blockade in classical Hodgkin lymphoma (dated by TCRdb to about 2020). Libraries were built with the immunoSEQ multiplex PCR assay. TCRdb's version of the immuneACCESS table is confined to in-frame rearrangements and falls short of the full clone set. An unresolved V gene accounts for under half of the shortfall where checked; the remainder is of unknown origin. The sample has 40,000 to 55,000 clones on record, about 80% of them singletons. About 19% of the sample goes to the ten largest clones. What the time point label conveys for this sample: cycle 4 day 1 (C4D1), after more than 5 weeks of nivolumab. All trial patients had relapsed after autologous stem cell transplantation, with cohorts A, B and C differing in prior brentuximab vedotin exposure. The material sequenced was peripheral blood mononuclear cells (PBMCs), taken before the fourth cycle of nivolumab. These receptors all come from a human donor with classical Hodgkin lymphoma.

This clone was seen once. J is TRBJ2-7 and V is TRBV10-1; a weak D match, TRBD2 (5 bases). The CDR3 sequence is 15 residues long. Germline V CDR1 and CDR2: WNHNN, SYGVQD (reference sequence). V was shortened by 0 bases and J by 7 bases, with 16 bases between the two germline ends. The CDR3 DNA reads TGCGCCAGCAGTGAGTCCCAGTTTCTCTCGGGGGAGCAGTACTTC. It translates to CASSESQFLSGEQYF.

The rearrangement joins TRBV27 to TRBJ2-7; D remains ambiguous. V was cut by 0 bases and J by 3 bases, with 9 bases left in between. The germline V gene has CDR1 MNHEY and CDR2 SMNVEV (reference sequence). This CDR3 contains 14 residues. This CDR3 is CASSLSPAIYEQYF. The DNA for the CDR3 is TGTGCCAGCAGTTTATCGCCGGCCATCTACGAGCAGTACTTC.

To note about this clone: The same CDR3 is also encoded by other DNA sequences in this sample. The V and J genes are TRBV9 and TRBJ2-2, with D perhaps given as TRBD1 or TRBD2 (5 bases each). There are 15 residues in the CDR3. Germline V gives CDR1 SGDLS, CDR2 YYNGEE. The ends were cut back, 1 base at V and 2 bases at J, with 9 bases in the middle. CDR3 sequence: CASSVIGDNTGELFF. CDR3 nucleotide sequence: TGTGCCAGCAGCGTAATTGGGGACAACACCGGGGAGCTGTTTTTT.

CDR3 sequence: CASSLGGLQETQYF. The CDR3 bases are TGTGCCAGCAGCTTGGGGGGGCTACAAGAGACCCAGTACTTC. The chain links TRBV7-3 to TRBJ2-5, with TRBD2 as a possible D gene (7 bases). CDR3 length equals 14 residues. Deletions cut 3 bases from V and 2 bases from J, with 10 bases between. Germline assignment: CDR1 SGHTA and CDR2 FQGTGA.

The J gene is TRBJ1-2, the V gene TRBV19, with a possible D match to TRBD1 (5 bases). The length of the CDR3 is 14 residues. CDR1 and CDR2 (germline): LNHDA, SQIVND (reference sequence). Trimming shortened V by 6 bases and J by 2 bases, and 13 bases separated the two germline ends. In DNA, the CDR3 is TGTGCCAGTAGCCCTGCCGGGACGAACTATGGCTACACCTTC. This translates into CASSPAGTNYGYTF.

The chain employs TRBV30 and TRBJ1-4, with D maybe TRBD1 (6 bases). Germline values: CDR1 GTSNPN, CDR2 SVGIG (reference sequence). Deletions cut 1 base from V and 6 bases from J, with 18 bases between. This CDR3 comprises 16 residues. The CDR3 loop reads CAWSDQTGPSHEKLFF. The CDR3 nucleotides are TGTGCCTGGAGTGACCAGACAGGCCCTTCACATGAAAAACTGTTTTTT.

The V call is TRBV5-1, the J call TRBJ2-3, with 8 bases that match TRBD2. The germline V gene has CDR1 SGHRS and CDR2 YFSETQ. J gave up 4 bases and V 6 bases, and 7 bases lay outside the gene matches. The CDR3 sequence is 14 residues long. The CDR3 region is CASMTGREADTQYF. CDR3 sequence (DNA): TGCGCCAGCATGACCGGGAGGGAGGCAGATACGCAGTATTTT. The complete variable domain, with remaining parts taken from reference TRBV5-1 and TRBJ2-3, reads KAGVTQTPRYLIKTRGQQVTLSCSPISGHRSVSWYQQTPGQGLQFLFEYFSETQRNKGNFPGRFSGRQFSNSRSEMNVSTLELGDSALYLCASMTGREADTQYFGPGTRLTVL.

The chain carries TRBV30 and TRBJ2-7, with unresolved D. V lost 2 bases and J 0 bases, leaving 5 bases between the germline ends. Germline CDR1 reads GTSNPN; CDR2 reads SVGIG (reference sequence). The CDR3 runs 12 residues. Here the CDR3 DNA reads TGTGCCTGGAGTCCAGTCTCCTACGAGCAGTACTTC. It yields the protein CAWSPVSYEQYF.

V is TRBV7-3 and J is TRBJ2-5; 8 nucleotides line up with TRBD1. Unmatched junction bases numbered 10, after V lost 5 bases and J lost 5 bases. CDR1 SGHTA and CDR2 FQGTGA come from the germline V gene. The CDR3 totals 15 residues. The CDR3 region is CASSAGQGAGETQYF. The CDR3 region has the DNA TGTGCCAGCAGCGCCGGACAGGGAGCCGGGGAGACCCAGTACTTC.

A few counts support this clone. The chain carries TRBV19 and TRBJ2-1; maybe TRBD2 (6 bases). The V end lost 2 bases, the J end lost 7 bases, and 12 bases lay between the germline ends. The CDR3 has 14 amino acids. Looked up from germline, CDR1 is LNHDA and CDR2 is SQIVND (reference sequence). The CDR3 protein is CASSINRAGNEQFF. The CDR3, as DNA: TGTGCCAGTAGTATAAATCGGGCGGGGAATGAGCAGTTCTTC.

V gene TRBV6-5 combines with J gene TRBJ1-4; D remains ambiguous. The V and J ends lost 0 bases and 3 bases respectively, with 8 bases between them. This CDR3 is 15 amino acids long. Germline CDR1 and CDR2: MNHEY and SVGAGI. The CDR3 is CASSYSTRANEKLFF. The CDR3 coding sequence is TGTGCCAGCAGTTACTCAACGAGGGCTAATGAAAAACTGTTTTTT.

CDR3 in amino acids: CAWKVGTGDQPQHF. CDR3 bases: TGTGCCTGGAAAGTAGGGACAGGCGATCAGCCCCAGCATTTT. The chain couples TRBV30 to TRBJ1-5; 8 positions agree with TRBD1. Per the germline V gene, CDR1 is GTSNPN and CDR2 is SVGIG (reference sequence). V was pared by 4 bases and J by 5 bases, with 7 bases of the junction left unmatched. This CDR3 contains 14 residues.

The rearrangement joins TRBV14 to TRBJ1-2; D is ambiguous. Germline V gene sequence: CDR1 SGHDN, CDR2 FVKESK. V was clipped by 0 bases and J by 4 bases, with 9 bases between them. The CDR3 length is 14 residues. Here the CDR3 reads CASSQDLGIYGYTF. CDR3 in DNA: TGTGCCAGCAGCCAAGATCTAGGCATCTATGGCTACACCTTC.

V usage is TRBV19 and J usage is TRBJ1-1; D is unresolved. The CDR3 totals 14 residues. CDR1 LNHDA and CDR2 SQIVND come from the germline V gene (reference sequence). The V and J ends lost 0 bases and 5 bases respectively, with 10 bases between them. CDR3 DNA sequence: TGTGCCAGTAGTATAGAAGGGCCAAAGACTGAAGCTTTCTTT. This gives the protein CASSIEGPKTEAFF.

This chain uses TRBV29-1 with TRBJ2-3; TRBD2 aligns across 7 bases. CDR1 is SQVTM, CDR2 ANQGSEA, per germline. This CDR3 is 14 amino acids long. Unmatched junction bases numbered 5, after V lost 3 bases and J lost 2 bases. In DNA, the CDR3 is TGCAGCGTTGACAGGGAGGGATCCACAGATACGCAGTATTTT. It encodes CSVDREGSTDTQYF.

V is TRBV7-2 and J is TRBJ2-7; D is unresolved. The ends were cut back, 1 base at V and 2 bases at J, with 12 bases in the middle. This CDR3 is built from 15 residues. Per the germline V gene, CDR1 is SGHTA and CDR2 is FQGNSA. CDR3 sequence: CASSLGPPTTYEQYF. CDR3 coding DNA: TGTGCCAGCAGCTTAGGACCGCCGACGACCTACGAGCAGTACTTC.

This clone was recorded once. The V call is TRBV6-1, the J call TRBJ2-1, with D perhaps matching TRBD2 (5 bases). V shed 0 bases and J shed 1 base, with 13 bases lying between them. The CDR3 consists of 17 residues. CDR1 is MNHNS, CDR2 SASEGT, per germline. Written as DNA, the CDR3 is TGTGCCAGCAGTGAAGCGCCCCGGGGTGTGTCCTACAATGAGCAGTTCTTC. This gives the protein CASSEAPRGVSYNEQFF.

The chain combines TRBV5-4 with TRBJ1-5; 7 positions match TRBD1. The CDR3 spans 15 residues. The junction had 9 bases not matched to a gene; V was cut back by 4 bases and J by 5 bases. Germline V gene sequence: CDR1 SGHNT, CDR2 YYREEE (reference sequence). The CDR3 spells CASSRAGGTDQPQHF. Written as DNA, the CDR3 is TGTGCCAGCAGCAGGGCAGGGGGGACGGATCAGCCCCAGCATTTT.

V gene TRBV5-6 combines with J gene TRBJ2-1, with TRBD2 matching 11 bases. This CDR3 contains 19 residues. J gave up 5 bases and V 4 bases, and 17 bases lay outside the gene matches. The germline CDR1 and CDR2 sequences are SGHDT and YYEEEE. In DNA form, the CDR3 reads TGTGCCAGCAGCCCCCGCCCCGCTAGCGGGGGGAAAATGAACAATGAGCAGTTCTTC. It codes for CASSPRPASGGKMNNEQFF. The full variable domain, completed using reference TRBV5-6 and TRBJ2-1, is DAGVTQSPTHLIKTRGQQVTLRCSPKSGHDTVSWYQQALGQGPQFIFQYYEEEERQRGNFPDRFSGHQFPNYSSELNVNALLLGDSALYLCASSPRPASGGKMNNEQFFGPGTRLTVL.

This clone was detected only once. The chain links TRBV6-5 to TRBJ2-5; D not resolved. The CDR3 length is 13 residues. The germline V and J ends were trimmed by 7 bases and 4 bases, with 13 bases remaining between them. Germline V gene sequence: CDR1 MNHEY, CDR2 SVGAGI. The CDR3 nucleotides are TGTGCCAGCACCGCAAGCCCCGGAGAGACCCAGTACTTC. It encodes CASTASPGETQYF.

The CDR3 spells CASSLGWDRSTDTQYF. The CDR3 DNA reads TGTGCCAGCAGTTTAGGGTGGGACAGGAGCACAGATACGCAGTATTTT. The chain has TRBV27 and TRBJ2-3; 8 bases line up with TRBD1. Germline values: CDR1 MNHEY, CDR2 SMNVEV (reference sequence). This CDR3 comprises 16 residues. Trimming at V came to 2 bases and at J to 0 bases, leaving 4 bases not matched to a gene.

The J gene is TRBJ2-7, the V gene TRBV7-8; unclear D gene. Between the trimmed V and J ends, which lost 1 base and 3 bases, there was a span of 10 bases. CDR1 SGHVS and CDR2 FQNEAQ come from the germline V gene. The CDR3 contains 14 residues. The CDR3 reads CASSLVHNGYEQYF. The CDR3 region has the DNA TGTGCCAGCAGCTTAGTGCACAACGGCTACGAGCAGTACTTC.

The chain recombines TRBV19 with TRBJ2-3; 8 nucleotides agree with TRBD2. The ends lost 6 bases at V and 8 bases at J; junction bases unmatched: 10. This CDR3 is built from 14 residues. The germline CDR1 and CDR2 sequences are LNHDA and SQIVND (reference sequence). This CDR3 is CASSSAGEGGTQYF. The CDR3 DNA is TGTGCCAGTAGCTCAGCGGGGGAGGGTGGTACGCAGTATTTT.

This clone was picked up one time. The J gene is TRBJ1-3, the V gene TRBV5-1, with 7 bases lining up with TRBD1. The CDR3 consists of 15 residues. Germline loops: CDR1 SGHRS, CDR2 YFSETQ. The V gene end was trimmed by 4 bases and the J gene end by 1 base; junction bases not matched to a gene: 5. CDR3 DNA: TGCGCCAGCAGCCAGCAGACAGGGTCTGGAAACACCATATATTTT. Protein: CASSQQTGSGNTIYF.

This clone showed up just a few times. The chain couples TRBV7-3 to TRBJ1-2; possible D gene TRBD1, 5 bases. The CDR3 is made up of 15 amino acids. The germline CDR1 and CDR2 sequences are SGHTA and FQGTGA. V lost 3 bases and J lost 4, with 15 bases in between. This CDR3 is CASSLGSGQPYGYTF. In DNA form, the CDR3 reads TGTGCCAGCAGCTTGGGGTCGGGGCAACCCTATGGCTACACCTTC. Filled out from reference TRBV7-3 and TRBJ1-2, the complete variable domain reads GAGVSQTPSNKVTEKGKYVELRCDPISGHTALYWYRQSLGQGPEFLIYFQGTGAADDSGLPNDRFFAVRPEGSVSTLKIQRTERGDSAVYLCASSLGSGQPYGYTFGSGTRLTVV.

The rearrangement uses TRBV7-8 and TRBJ1-5; D gene unclear. Germline CDR1 and CDR2: SGHVS and FQNEAQ. Trimming removed 2 bases from V and 6 bases from J, with 8 bases in between. The CDR3 loop spans 13 amino acids. The CDR3 DNA reads TGTGCCAGCAGCTTAATGACCTCTCAGCCCCAGCATTTT. Protein product: CASSLMTSQPQHF.

This clone has only one observation. The chain couples TRBV29-1 to TRBJ1-2; D uncertain. CDR1 and CDR2 (germline): SQVTM, ANQGSEA. The CDR3 covers 11 residues. Trimming pared 0 bases from V and 8 bases from J, leaving 7 bases between. CDR3 nucleotides: TGCAGCGTTGAAGAGGGAAACGGCTACACCTTC. This codes for CSVEEGNGYTF.

The rearrangement uses TRBV5-1 and TRBJ1-1, with 8 bases aligning to TRBD1. V lost 4 bases, J lost 4 bases, and 6 bases stayed unmatched. Germline CDR1 reads SGHRS; CDR2 reads YFSETQ. There are 14 residues in the CDR3. CDR3 nucleotides: TGCGCCAGCAGCGAATGGACAGGGATCACTGAAGCTTTCTTT. Amino acid sequence: CASSEWTGITEAFF.